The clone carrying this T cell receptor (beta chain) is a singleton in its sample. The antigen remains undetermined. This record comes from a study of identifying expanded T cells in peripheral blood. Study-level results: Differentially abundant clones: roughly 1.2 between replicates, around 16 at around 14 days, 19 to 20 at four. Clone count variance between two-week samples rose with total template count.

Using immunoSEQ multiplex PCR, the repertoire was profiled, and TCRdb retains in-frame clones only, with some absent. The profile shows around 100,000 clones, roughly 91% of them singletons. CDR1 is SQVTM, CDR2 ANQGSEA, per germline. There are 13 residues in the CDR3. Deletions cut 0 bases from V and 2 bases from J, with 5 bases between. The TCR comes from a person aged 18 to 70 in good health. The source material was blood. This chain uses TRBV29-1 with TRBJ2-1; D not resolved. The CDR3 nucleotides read TGCAGCGTTGAAGACCCGGCCTACAATGAGCAGTTCTTC. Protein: CSVEDPAYNEQFF.